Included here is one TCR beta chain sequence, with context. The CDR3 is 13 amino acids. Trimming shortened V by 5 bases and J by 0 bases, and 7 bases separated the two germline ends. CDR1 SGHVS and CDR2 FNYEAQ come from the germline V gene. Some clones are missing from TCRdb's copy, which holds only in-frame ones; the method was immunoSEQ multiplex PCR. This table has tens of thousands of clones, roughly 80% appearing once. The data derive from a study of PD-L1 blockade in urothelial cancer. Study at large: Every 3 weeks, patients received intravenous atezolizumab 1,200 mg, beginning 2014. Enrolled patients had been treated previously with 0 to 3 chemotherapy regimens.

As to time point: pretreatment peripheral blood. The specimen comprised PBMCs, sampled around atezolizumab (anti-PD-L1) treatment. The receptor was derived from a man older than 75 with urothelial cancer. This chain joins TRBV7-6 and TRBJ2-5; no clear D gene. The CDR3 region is CASSLSYQETQYF. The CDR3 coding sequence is TGTGCCAGCAGCCTTTCGTACCAAGAGACCCAGTACTTC.